A selection of T cell receptor beta chains follows, all from one sample in a study of T cells in Graves' hyperthyroidism and ophthalmopathy. Via MiXCR, TCRdb re-called the multiplex PCR reads, giving one row per CDR3 protein. The table records about 570,000 distinct CDR3 sequences, around 46% of them present only once. Sequences were obtained from peripheral blood or thyroid tissue (not recorded which). The receptors originated from an adult woman with Graves' disease, either hyperthyroidism or ophthalmopathy (not recorded which). Both conserved end residues are part of each CDR3. The order of the fields is V gene, J gene, CDR3 protein.

V: TRBV9
J: TRBJ1-1
CDR3: CASSGRQSNTEAFF

V: TRBV12-3/TRBV12-4
J: TRBJ2-7
CDR3: CASSRTLMAYEQYF

V: TRBV9
J: TRBJ2-5
CDR3: CASTGLGGSETQYF

V: TRBV29-1
J: TRBJ1-2
CDR3: CSVSETGHNYGYTF

V: TRBV4-2
J: TRBJ2-7
CDR3: CASSQDGGSASYEQYF

V: TRBV7-9
J: TRBJ2-5
CDR3: CASSPSLGAWKTQYF

V: TRBV15
J: TRBJ1-6
CDR3: CATSRGTGGSPLHF

V: TRBV5-1
J: TRBJ1-4
CDR3: CASLSKHSYNEKLFF

V: TRBV6-2/TRBV6-3
J: TRBJ1-5
CDR3: CASSRLGVLGNQPQHF

V: TRBV12-3/TRBV12-4
J: TRBJ1-1
CDR3: CASSPGAGVTEAFF

V: TRBV28
J: TRBJ2-7
CDR3: CASSYNYNEQYF

V: TRBV7-2
J: TRBJ2-2
CDR3: CASSRRAGRYTGELFF

V: TRBV28
J: TRBJ1-5
CDR3: CASSFRVRNQPQHF

V: TRBV5-1
J: TRBJ2-6
CDR3: CASRPGTGAGANVLTF